Included here is one T cell receptor (beta chain) sequence, with context. Its target is not known. The sample is drawn from a study of shared clonotypes between healthy human individuals. This CDR3 region has 15 residues. The V and J ends lost 3 bases and 5 bases respectively, with 13 bases between them. CDR1 is KGHSH and CDR2 is LQKENI in the germline V gene. Every subset's genomic DNA went evenly onto several immunoSEQ plates. Only in-frame clones appear in the TCRdb table, and some are missing; sequencing was by immunoSEQ multiplex PCR. The sample has 150,000 to 200,000 clones, approximately 61% seen once. Study-level results: Limitation of the genetic and exposure-history diversity represented came from the few donors.

Sequencing input: memory CD4+ T cells sorted from blood. The subset denotes: CD45RA-negative fraction. This receptor was obtained from a man aged 25-45 years in good health. This chain uses TRBV18 with TRBJ2-2; no reliable D call. CDR3 sequence reads: CASSPDRVVTGELFF. The CDR3 DNA is TGTGCCAGCTCACCGGACCGGGTAGTTACCGGGGAGCTGTTTTTT.